This entry lists 32 T cell receptor beta chains sequenced from one sample in a study of shared clonotypes between healthy human individuals. Only in-frame clones appear in the TCRdb table, and some are missing; sequencing was by immunoSEQ multiplex PCR. The profile shows 600,000 to 750,000 clones, approximately 77% of them singletons. The specimen was memory CD4+ T cells sorted from blood. Subset specified: CD45RA-negative fraction. These receptors all stem from a woman in her twenties or thirties in good health.

The chain recombines TRBV19 with TRBJ2-3, with TRBD1 identical over 9 bases. The CDR3 extends over 17 amino acids. The V and J ends lost 3 bases and 3 bases, in that order; junction bases with no gene match: 10. The germline V gene encodes CDR1 LNHDA and CDR2 SQIVND (reference sequence). CDR3 DNA: TGTGCCAGTAGTATCGTGGCCCCGGGACAGGGAACAGATACGCAGTATTTT. Translation: CASSIVAPGQGTDTQYF. Full variable domain (missing parts from reference TRBV19 and TRBJ2-3): DGGITQSPKYLFRKEGQNVTLSCEQNLNHDAMYWYRQDPGQGLRLIYYSQIVNDFQKGDIAEGYSVSREKKESFPLTVTSAQKNPTAFYLCASSIVAPGQGTDTQYFGPGTRLTVL.

This clone was detected a few times. The chain couples TRBV10-2 to TRBJ2-1, with a weak D call TRBD2 (5 bases). The V gene lost 8 bases and the J gene lost 8 bases, with 10 bases spanning the gap. Germline V gives CDR1 WSHSY, CDR2 SAAADI. The length of the CDR3 is 11 residues. The DNA of the CDR3 is TGCGCCAGCCGCGCGAGGGATGAGCAGTTCTTC. As protein: CASRARDEQFF.

The J gene is TRBJ2-3, the V gene TRBV27; D uncertain. Germline CDR1 MNHEY, CDR2 SMNVEV (reference sequence). V dropped 6 bases and J dropped 4 bases, with 5 bases sitting between them. The CDR3 runs to 11 residues. The CDR3 protein is CASSPADTQYF. As DNA, the CDR3 is TGTGCCAGCAGCCCGGCAGATACGCAGTATTTT.

The chain employs TRBV4-1 and TRBJ2-3, with 10 bases lining up with TRBD2. The CDR3 is made up of 20 amino acids. Germline CDR1 reads MGHRA; CDR2 reads YSYEKL. V lost 1 base and J lost 0; bases outside the gene matches: 13. DNA of the CDR3: TGCGCCAGCAGCCAAGCACTAGGGCTAGCGGGAGTTTTGAGCACAGATACGCAGTATTTT. As protein: CASSQALGLAGVLSTDTQYF.

The genes are TRBV19 and TRBJ1-3; D unclear. The CDR3 is 14 amino acids. The germline V gene encodes CDR1 LNHDA and CDR2 SQIVND (reference sequence). V lost 7 bases and J lost 4, with 14 bases in between. DNA for the CDR3: TGTGCCAGTATATCGGGCAGGCAAGGAAACACCATATATTTT. Protein: CASISGRQGNTIYF.

This rearrangement joins TRBV2 to TRBJ2-6; D is ambiguous. The CDR3 is made up of 14 amino acids. From germline, CDR1 is SNHLY and CDR2 FYNNEI. V dropped 5 bases and J dropped 0 bases, with 5 bases sitting between them. The CDR3 loop is CASSKLSGANVLTF. For the CDR3, the DNA is TGTGCCAGCAGTAAACTCTCTGGGGCCAACGTCCTGACTTTC. The variable domain in full, with the rest retrieved from reference TRBV2 and TRBJ2-6, is EPEVTQTPSHQVTQMGQEVILRCVPISNHLYFYWYRQILGQKVEFLVSFYNNEISEKSEIFDDQFSVERPDGSNFTLKIRSTKLEDSAMYFCASSKLSGANVLTFGAGSRLTVL.

The J gene is TRBJ2-3, the V gene TRBV18; unclear D gene. Germline CDR1 reads KGHSH; CDR2 reads LQKENI. This CDR3 is built from 17 residues. Trimming took 0 bases from V and 0 from J, leaving 13 bases between them. CDR3 region: CASSPPELEPSTDTQYF. The CDR3 nucleotides read TGTGCCAGCTCACCACCGGAACTGGAGCCTAGCACAGATACGCAGTATTTT. Using reference TRBV18 and TRBJ2-3 for the parts outside the CDR3, the full variable domain is NAGVMQNPRHLVRRRGQEARLRCSPMKGHSHVYWYRQLPEEGLKFMVYLQKENIIDESGMPKERFSAEFPKEGPSILRIQQVVRGDSAAYFCASSPPELEPSTDTQYFGPGTRLTVL.

V is TRBV6-6 and J is TRBJ1-1, with 7 bases lining up with TRBD1. V shed 4 bases, J shed 7 bases, and the junction held 9 bases outside the gene matches. Germline V gene data show CDR1 as MNHNY and CDR2 as SVGAGI (reference sequence). CDR3 size: 14 residues. This CDR3 reads CASSFDREEVEAFF. DNA of the CDR3: TGTGCCAGCAGTTTTGACAGGGAAGAGGTTGAAGCTTTCTTT.

The rearrangement uses TRBV5-1 and TRBJ1-6; D unclear. CDR3 length equals 15 residues. The V gene's germline CDR1 is SGHRS and CDR2 YFSETQ. Between the trimmed V and J ends, which lost 0 bases and 9 bases, there was a span of 13 bases. CDR3 nucleotide sequence: TGCGCCAGCAGCTTGGTGGCAGCCTATGGTTCACCCCTCCACTTT. This translates into CASSLVAAYGSPLHF. The whole variable domain, filled in from reference TRBV5-1 and TRBJ1-6, reads KAGVTQTPRYLIKTRGQQVTLSCSPISGHRSVSWYQQTPGQGLQFLFEYFSETQRNKGNFPGRFSGRQFSNSRSEMNVSTLELGDSALYLCASSLVAAYGSPLHFGNGTRLTVT.

This chain links TRBV7-9 with TRBJ2-5; D is undetermined. V was pared by 5 bases and J by 0 bases, with 10 bases between. Germline CDR1 is SEHNR and CDR2 is FQNEAQ (reference sequence). The CDR3 is 14 amino acids. This chain's CDR3 is CASSPGRDQETQYF. For the CDR3, the DNA is TGTGCCAGCAGCCCAGGCCGAGACCAAGAGACCCAGTACTTC.

The genes are TRBV5-8 and TRBJ2-7; maybe TRBD2 (5 bases). The V end was cut by 2 bases, the J end by 5 bases, with 20 bases between. The CDR3 runs 16 residues. Germline V gene data show CDR1 as SGHTS and CDR2 as YDEGEE. CDR3 region: CASSLILRARRNEQYF. CDR3 DNA sequence: TGTGCCAGCAGCTTAATTCTCCGGGCCAGGAGGAACGAGCAGTACTTC.

The rearrangement uses TRBV27 and TRBJ2-1; no clear D. The CDR3 is 13 amino acids. The V gene's germline CDR1 is MNHEY and CDR2 SMNVEV (reference sequence). The V end was cut by 3 bases, the J end by 7 bases, with 10 bases between. The CDR3 DNA reads TGTGCCAGCAGTTTGACATATCGAAATGAGCAGTTCTTC. Protein product: CASSLTYRNEQFF.

The rearrangement links TRBV28 to TRBJ1-2; D unclear. The CDR3 runs to 12 residues. Germline-derived CDR1 and CDR2 are MDHEN and SYDVKM. V was clipped by 4 bases and J by 3 bases, with 6 bases between them. Here the CDR3 DNA reads TGTGCCAGCAGTTCTCGGGACTATGGCTACACCTTC. Its protein is CASSSRDYGYTF.

The chain combines TRBV15 with TRBJ2-3, with TRBD2 matching 9 bases. The CDR3 runs to 16 residues. Germline CDR1 is LNHNV and CDR2 is YYDKDF (reference sequence). J lost 0 bases, V lost 1 base, and 2 bases had no gene match. DNA for the CDR3: TGTGCCACCAGCAGAGGACTAGCGGAGAGCACAGATACGCAGTATTTT. Encoded protein: CATSRGLAESTDTQYF.

This clone was detected only a few times. The J gene is TRBJ2-7, the V gene TRBV27, with 8 bases that match TRBD1. The CDR3 runs to 18 residues. Trimming cost V 4 bases and J 7 bases; bases outside gene matches: 21. CDR1 MNHEY and CDR2 SMNVEV come from the germline V gene (reference sequence). For the CDR3, the DNA is TGTGCCAGCAGTTCCGCCTTCCCCGGGGAGGACAGGGCTAAGGAGCAGTACTTC. This translates into CASSSAFPGEDRAKEQYF.

The chain links TRBV5-6 to TRBJ1-4, with 8 bases matching TRBD1. The trim removed 4 bases at V and 7 bases at J, leaving 9 bases unmatched. CDR3 size: 15 residues. The germline gives CDR1 SGHDT, CDR2 YYEEEE. The CDR3: CASSARTGLFEKLFF. The CDR3 DNA reads as TGTGCCAGCAGCGCGCGGACAGGGTTATTTGAAAAACTGTTTTTT.

The chain links TRBV21-1 to TRBJ2-2; the table gives TRBD2 as D, unverified against the DNA. TRBV21-1 is described as a pseudogene. This CDR3 has 14 amino acids. CDR3 sequence reads: CASSKRGSPGELFF. The CDR3 coding sequence is TGTGCCAGCAGCAAACGCGGGAGCCCCGGGGAGCTGTTTTTT.

Of note for this clone: This CDR3 is also generated by other DNA sequences in the sample. The chain joins TRBV5-4 to TRBJ2-5; 10 bases map to TRBD2. V was clipped by 4 bases and J by 5 bases; unmatched bases: 8. CDR3 length: 15 amino acids. Germline CDR1 reads SGHNT; CDR2 reads YYREEE (reference sequence). The CDR3 DNA reads as TGTGCCAGCAGCACAGCGGGAGGGCCGGGCGAGACCCAGTACTTC. Its translation: CASSTAGGPGETQYF.

V gene TRBV2 combines with J gene TRBJ2-5; possibly TRBD1 for D (5 bases). There are 17 residues in the CDR3. V was pared by 2 bases and J by 0 bases, with 16 bases between. Per germline, CDR1 SNHLY and CDR2 FYNNEI. The CDR3 coding sequence is TGTGCCAGCAGTGAAATGGGGCGGAGCCGATACCAAGAGACCCAGTACTTC. It encodes CASSEMGRSRYQETQYF.

The chain has TRBV7-2 and TRBJ2-7, with a tentative D call TRBD2 (6 bases). CDR3 size: 13 residues. V gave up 1 base and J gave up 4 bases, with 8 bases separating them. CDR1 is SGHTA, CDR2 FQGNSA, per germline. This CDR3 is CASSLGTIYEQYF. In DNA, the CDR3 is TGTGCCAGCAGCTTAGGGACTATATACGAGCAGTACTTC.

The chain uses TRBV27 and TRBJ2-7, with D possibly being TRBD1 (6 bases). V lost 2 bases, J lost 3 bases, and 11 bases lay in between. CDR1 MNHEY and CDR2 SMNVEV come from the germline V gene (reference sequence). This CDR3 is built from 14 residues. As DNA, the CDR3 is TGTGCCAGCAGTTTAGGGGGCAGGGTCTACGAGCAGTACTTC. Protein product: CASSLGGRVYEQYF.

This clone has a single count. The chain couples TRBV7-8 to TRBJ2-7; 9 bases are a match to TRBD1. This CDR3 comprises 15 residues. CDR1 SGHVS and CDR2 FQNEAQ come from the germline V gene. V lost 5 bases, J lost 2 bases, and 7 bases stayed unmatched. The DNA of the CDR3 is TGTGCCAGCAGCCAGAGGGACAGGGCTCCCTACGAGCAGTACTTC. Translated: CASSQRDRAPYEQYF.

This sequence joins TRBV7-9 and TRBJ1-1; 8 bases agree with TRBD1. The V gene end was trimmed by 5 bases and the J gene end by 5 bases; junction bases not matched to a gene: 10. The germline gives CDR1 SEHNR, CDR2 FQNEAQ (reference sequence). The CDR3 has 15 amino acids. The CDR3 coding sequence is TGTGCCAGCAGCCCTGGGACAGGTCGGGGGACTGAAGCTTTCTTT. Its translation is CASSPGTGRGTEAFF. Variable domain in full (rest from reference TRBV7-9 and TRBJ1-1): DTGVSQNPRHKITKRGQNVTFRCDPISEHNRLYWYRQTLGQGPEFLTYFQNEAQLEKSRLLSDRFSAERPKGSFSTLEIQRTEQGDSAMYLCASSPGTGRGTEAFFGQGTRLTVV.

This clone was detected ten times or more. In DNA form, the CDR3 reads TGTGCCTGGGCCACAGGGGATCAGCCCCAGCATTTT. This gives the protein CAWATGDQPQHF. The rearrangement uses TRBV30 and TRBJ1-5, with 7 bases that match TRBD1. CDR1 and CDR2 from the germline V gene are GTSNPN and SVGIG (reference sequence). The trim removed 5 bases at V and 5 bases at J, leaving 3 bases unmatched. The CDR3 loop spans 12 amino acids. The full variable domain, with the rest looked up from reference TRBV30 and TRBJ1-5, is SQTIHQWPATLVQPVGSPLSLECTVEGTSNPNLYWYRQAAGRGLQLLFYSVGIGQISSEVPQNLSASRPQDRQFILSSKKLLLSDSGFYLCAWATGDQPQHFGDGTRLSIL.

The rearrangement uses TRBV5-1 and TRBJ2-1; a weak D match, TRBD1 (6 bases). Germline CDR1 SGHRS, CDR2 YFSETQ. Deletions cut 4 bases from V and 0 bases from J, with 14 bases between. CDR3 length equals 16 residues. DNA for the CDR3: TGCGCCAGCAGCATACAGGGCGATAGCTCCTACAATGAGCAGTTCTTC. As protein: CASSIQGDSSYNEQFF.

CDR3 sequence (DNA): TGTGCCAGCAGCCCGGGACAGTCAAACACCGGGGAGCTGTTTTTT. Its translation: CASSPGQSNTGELFF. The chain employs TRBV27 and TRBJ2-2; the match to TRBD1 covers 7 bases. The germline V gene has CDR1 MNHEY and CDR2 SMNVEV (reference sequence). The CDR3 runs 15 residues. Trimming removed 6 bases from V and 2 bases from J; junction bases left unmatched: 6.

The rearrangement joins TRBV7-9 to TRBJ1-1; possibly TRBD1 for D (5 bases). V lost 7 bases, J lost 2 bases, and 11 bases lay in between. CDR1 and CDR2 from the germline V gene are SEHNR and FQNEAQ (reference sequence). This CDR3 spans 13 amino acids. The CDR3 DNA reads as TGTGCCAGCATTGGGGGAGAAAACACTGAAGCTTTCTTT. Translating it yields CASIGGENTEAFF.

The chain is built from TRBV9 and TRBJ1-4; D is perhaps TRBD1 (6 bases). The germline V gene has CDR1 SGDLS and CDR2 YYNGEE. The CDR3 totals 14 residues. Trimming left V 5 bases short and J 5 bases short, with 13 bases between. CDR3: CASSRTVTNEKLFF. As DNA, the CDR3 is TGTGCCAGCAGTCGGACAGTAACGAATGAAAAACTGTTTTTT.

The chain is built from TRBV19 and TRBJ2-1; 7 bases line up with TRBD2. Germline V gene lookup returns CDR1 LNHDA and CDR2 SQIVND (reference sequence). The ends lost 7 bases at V and 6 bases at J; junction bases unmatched: 24. This CDR3 has 19 residues. The CDR3 nucleotides are TGTGCCAGTACGACGCGGCCCGGGGGGTATTGGGCTATCCCCAATGAGCAGTTCTTC. Translating gives CASTTRPGGYWAIPNEQFF. Variable domain in full (rest from reference TRBV19 and TRBJ2-1): DGGITQSPKYLFRKEGQNVTLSCEQNLNHDAMYWYRQDPGQGLRLIYYSQIVNDFQKGDIAEGYSVSREKKESFPLTVTSAQKNPTAFYLCASTTRPGGYWAIPNEQFFGPGTRLTVL.

This clone was detected only once. The CDR3 protein is CASSQSRQGAGQPQHF. The CDR3 bases are TGCGCCAGCAGTCAATCGAGGCAGGGGGCCGGTCAGCCCCAGCATTTT. The chain links TRBV23-1 to TRBJ1-5, with 8 bases aligning to TRBD1. Being an ORF, TRBV23-1 has a function that is uncertain. The length of the CDR3 is 16 residues. V was clipped by 0 bases and J by 6 bases; unmatched bases: 7.

CDR3 in amino acids: CASSFTSGRAGELFF. CDR3 DNA sequence: TGCGCCAGCAGCTTTACTAGCGGGAGGGCCGGGGAGCTGTTTTTT. The genes are TRBV5-1 and TRBJ2-2; TRBD2 agrees at 13 bases. Germline V gene data show CDR1 as SGHRS and CDR2 as YFSETQ. V was pared by 2 bases and J by 6 bases, with 1 base of the junction left unmatched. The CDR3 extends over 15 amino acids. Filled out from reference TRBV5-1 and TRBJ2-2, the complete variable domain reads KAGVTQTPRYLIKTRGQQVTLSCSPISGHRSVSWYQQTPGQGLQFLFEYFSETQRNKGNFPGRFSGRQFSNSRSEMNVSTLELGDSALYLCASSFTSGRAGELFFGEGSRLTVL.

This clone was found many times. The chain couples TRBV15 to TRBJ1-1; 10 nucleotides match TRBD1. The CDR3 has 16 residues. Trimming removed 0 bases from V and 5 bases from J; junction bases left unmatched: 6. Germline V gene sequence: CDR1 LNHNV, CDR2 YYDKDF (reference sequence). CDR3 sequence reads: CATSRDRRQGATEAFF. The DNA of the CDR3 is TGTGCCACCAGCAGAGACAGAAGACAGGGGGCGACTGAAGCTTTCTTT.